This TCR beta chain comes out of a study of yellow fever vaccine responses in identical twins. General study findings and limits: In identical twins, vaccine T cell responses appeared partly shared and partly individual.

In the case of this clonotype: Its antigen is not identified.

TCRdb itself ran the RT-PCR reads through MiXCR, one entry per CDR3 protein. The table shows about 3,000 distinct CDR3 sequences, with around four fifths occurring only once. Germline values: CDR1 SGHAT, CDR2 FQDESV (reference sequence). The CDR3 contains 17 residues. V trimming: 1 base; J trimming: 5 bases; junction bases outside the gene matches: 12. Sequences were derived from T cells from blood (PBMCs), unsorted or a sorted subset (not recorded which), sampled before or after yellow fever vaccination (not recorded which). This chain joins TRBV11-1 and TRBJ2-7, with 9 bases identical to TRBD2. The receptor was isolated from a woman aged 18-30 years who received the yellow fever vaccine. The CDR3 spells CASSLVQTAGTSNEQYF. In DNA form, the CDR3 reads TGTGCCAGCAGCTTAGTTCAGACCGCCGGGACTAGCAACGAGCAGTACTTC.